The 22 T cell receptor beta chains presented below share a single source sample, sequenced in a study of shared clonotypes between healthy human individuals. Here immunoSEQ multiplex PCR was the method, and the copy in TCRdb shows in-frame clones only, minus some. The sample includes 2 million to 3 million clones, roughly 93% seen only once; the top ten take approximately 0.35%. Sequencing used naive CD4+ T cells from PBMCs. As for subset: CD45RA+ positively selected. The receptor source for this set is a man younger than 30 in good health. Some clones in this sample may be carry-over from other donors' samples.

This clone was seen only once. The chain carries TRBV12-5 and TRBJ2-1; TRBD2 aligns across 12 bases. The junction had 7 bases not matched to a gene; V was cut back by 4 bases and J by 0 bases. Germline loops: CDR1 LGHNT, CDR2 FRNRAP. The CDR3 consists of 18 residues. The CDR3 nucleotides are TGTGCTAGTGGTTCAACCTGGACTAGCGGGACCTCCTACAATGAGCAGTTCTTC. Translation gives CASGSTWTSGTSYNEQFF.

The V gene is TRBV11-2, the J gene TRBJ1-2; 9 bases are shared with TRBD1. This CDR3 has 16 residues. Looked up from germline, CDR1 is SGHAT and CDR2 is FQNNGV. V shed 4 bases and J 2 bases; nucleotides not matched to a gene: 8. The DNA of the CDR3 is TGTGCCAGCAGCTCCCTGGGACAGGGTTTCAACTATGGCTACACCTTC. As protein: CASSSLGQGFNYGYTF.

This clone has just one count. The chain links TRBV2 to TRBJ2-2; 11 nucleotides align to TRBD1. With 8 bases clipped from V and 7 bases from J, the junction kept 3 bases outside the gene matches. This CDR3 has 13 residues. Per germline, CDR1 SNHLY and CDR2 FYNNEI. CDR3 region: CASGQGADGELFF. The CDR3 DNA reads as TGTGCCAGCGGACAGGGGGCGGACGGGGAGCTGTTTTTT.

J is TRBJ2-5 and V is TRBV29-1; D gene ambiguous. Germline-derived CDR1 and CDR2 are SQVTM and ANQGSEA. Deletions cut 4 bases from V and 0 bases from J, with 6 bases between. CDR3 length: 12 amino acids. DNA of the CDR3: TGCAGCGTTGGACGGAACCAAGAGACCCAGTACTTC. Protein product: CSVGRNQETQYF.

The chain links TRBV6-1 to TRBJ2-7; D possibly corresponds to TRBD1 (5 bases). The CDR3 contains 13 residues. The germline V gene encodes CDR1 MNHNS and CDR2 SASEGT. Trimming cost V 2 bases and J 2 bases, with 7 bases left between them. The CDR3 DNA reads TGTGCCAGCAGTGAACAGGGAACCTACGAGCAGTACTTC. It codes for CASSEQGTYEQYF.

V is TRBV28 and J is TRBJ2-3, with 11 bases that match TRBD2. The CDR3 runs to 15 residues. Germline trimming cut 4 bases from V and 4 bases from J; bases unmatched to any gene: 4. Germline lookup yields CDR1 MDHEN and CDR2 SYDVKM. The CDR3 DNA is TGTGCCAGCAGTTCACTAGCGGGAGTATCAGATACGCAGTATTTT. It is translated as CASSSLAGVSDTQYF. Full variable domain (rest looked up from reference TRBV28 and TRBJ2-3): DVKVTQSSRYLVKRTGEKVFLECVQDMDHENMFWYRQDPGLGLRLIYFSYDVKMKEKGDIPEGYSVSREKKERFSLILESASTNQTSMYLCASSSLAGVSDTQYFGPGTRLTVL.

This clone is a singleton in its sample. This rearrangement joins TRBV9 to TRBJ2-5; 8 bases match TRBD2. The DNA end favors TRBJ2-7, so the J call may be wrong. The CDR3 runs 15 residues. From germline, CDR1 is SGDLS and CDR2 YYNGEE. The CDR3 protein is CASSVDTSGPYEQYF. The CDR3, as DNA: TGTGCCAGCAGCGTAGACACTAGCGGTCCCTACGAGCAGTACTTC.

This clone appeared a few times. The V and J genes are TRBV2 and TRBJ1-2; D is uncertain. Trimming took off 6 bases at V and 0 bases at J, with 11 bases between the two ends. Germline values: CDR1 SNHLY, CDR2 FYNNEI. There are 14 residues in the CDR3. CDR3 nucleotide sequence: TGTGCCAGCAGAATGGACGAATCTAACTATGGCTACACCTTC. This sequence encodes CASRMDESNYGYTF.

The gene calls are TRBV7-3 and TRBJ1-2, with D perhaps matching TRBD1 (6 bases). Germline assignment: CDR1 SGHTA and CDR2 FQGTGA. Deletions cut 2 bases from V and 4 bases from J, with 17 bases between. The CDR3 spans 16 residues. CDR3 DNA: TGTGCCAGCAGCTTATATGGGGGCTTGGATGTCTATGGCTACACCTTC. Protein sequence: CASSLYGGLDVYGYTF.

J is TRBJ2-1 and V is TRBV7-9; TRBD2 agrees at 15 bases. After removal of 5 bases from V and 2 bases from J, the junction contained 7 bases not matched to a gene. In germline, CDR1 is SEHNR, CDR2 FQNEAQ (reference sequence). The CDR3 is 18 residues long. The CDR3 nucleotides read TGTGCCAGCAGCAGTCCCGGGACTAGCGGGAGGACCTACAATGAGCAGTTCTTC. It translates to CASSSPGTSGRTYNEQFF.

This chain joins TRBV5-1 and TRBJ2-3, with D maybe TRBD2 (6 bases). This CDR3 is 16 amino acids long. From germline, CDR1 is SGHRS and CDR2 YFSETQ. V was trimmed by 1 base and J by 2 bases, leaving 14 bases between them. CDR3 sequence: CASSLRGLGFTDTQYF. CDR3 DNA sequence: TGCGCCAGCAGCTTGCGGGGACTCGGGTTCACAGATACGCAGTATTTT.

The V call is TRBV7-2, the J call TRBJ1-1, with D maybe TRBD1 (5 bases). The germline V gene has CDR1 SGHTA and CDR2 FQGNSA. This CDR3 is built from 12 residues. The ends were cut back, 2 bases at V and 11 bases at J, with 12 bases in the middle. CDR3 in amino acids: CASSLLGRVAFF. CDR3 in DNA: TGTGCCAGCAGCTTATTGGGGCGGGTGGCTTTCTTT.

The chain recombines TRBV5-1 with TRBJ2-3, with TRBD1 identical over 9 bases. V was clipped by 5 bases and J by 6 bases; unmatched bases: 13. The CDR3 extends over 16 amino acids. Germline assignment: CDR1 SGHRS and CDR2 YFSETQ. CDR3 DNA sequence: TGCGCCAGCAGTAGGGGACAGGGATCGACGGGGGATACGCAGTATTTT. Translated: CASSRGQGSTGDTQYF.

The chain links TRBV5-5 to TRBJ2-7; D is undetermined. The CDR3 has 14 amino acids. The germline V gene encodes CDR1 SGHKS and CDR2 YYEKEE (reference sequence). Trimming left V 4 bases short and J 1 base short, with 12 bases between. The CDR3 DNA follows: TGTGCCAGCAGCCGAACAGCAAATTCCTACGAGCAGTACTTC. The encoded protein is CASSRTANSYEQYF.

With respect to this clone: The sample carries other DNA sequences with the same CDR3. The V and J genes are TRBV5-1 and TRBJ2-7; D is possibly TRBD1 or TRBD2 (6 bases each). Deletions cut 0 bases from V and 7 bases from J, with 8 bases between. The CDR3 extends over 12 amino acids. Germline CDR1 reads SGHRS; CDR2 reads YFSETQ. CDR3 protein: CASSLGRGEQYF. The CDR3 bases are TGCGCCAGCAGCTTGGGGAGGGGGGAGCAGTACTTC.

The sample holds one count of this clone. V gene TRBV11-2 combines with J gene TRBJ1-1; tentatively, D is TRBD1 (6 bases). The CDR3 sequence is 15 residues long. The germline gives CDR1 SGHAT, CDR2 FQNNGV. V shed 3 bases and J shed 8 bases, with 19 bases lying between them. This CDR3 reads CASSFGQQLPREAFF. In nucleotides, the CDR3 is TGTGCCAGCAGCTTTGGACAGCAATTACCCCGGGAAGCTTTCTTT.

The chain uses TRBV28 and TRBJ2-6, with D unclear. The V gene lost 6 bases and the J gene lost 0 bases, with 9 bases spanning the gap. The germline V gene encodes CDR1 MDHEN and CDR2 SYDVKM. The CDR3 totals 15 residues. The DNA for the CDR3 is TGTGCCAGCAGCCCTATAGGCTCTGGGGCCAACGTCCTGACTTTC. The encoded protein is CASSPIGSGANVLTF.

The chain recombines TRBV2 with TRBJ1-4, with D hard to call. Looked up from germline, CDR1 is SNHLY and CDR2 is FYNNEI. The CDR3 consists of 13 residues. Trimming took off 6 bases at V and 13 bases at J, with 18 bases between the two ends. CDR3 coding DNA: TGTGCCAGCAGCCTCCCGACGCCTTCAGGACTGTTTTTT. Residues: CASSLPTPSGLFF.

This chain uses TRBV7-2 with TRBJ2-5; 12 bases match TRBD1. Germline CDR1 and CDR2: SGHTA and FQGNSA. Losses at the gene ends were 5 bases for V and 5 bases for J; bases not matched to a gene: 12. The CDR3 loop spans 17 amino acids. The CDR3, as DNA: TGTGCCAGCAGCCCCGGTTGGGGACAGGGGGCGCATGAGACCCAGTACTTC. Protein product: CASSPGWGQGAHETQYF.

The chain carries TRBV9 and TRBJ2-1; D gene unclear. The CDR3 is 14 amino acids. V was clipped by 1 base and J by 7 bases, with 12 bases between them. Germline V lookup: CDR1 SGDLS, CDR2 YYNGEE. The CDR3 DNA follows: TGTGCCAGCAGCGTAAAAGCTACGAGGAATGAGCAGTTCTTC. Translation: CASSVKATRNEQFF.

The rearrangement uses TRBV19 and TRBJ1-1; D gene ambiguous. The V gene lost 5 bases and the J gene lost 3 bases, with 22 bases spanning the gap. This CDR3 spans 17 amino acids. Germline CDR1 and CDR2: LNHDA and SQIVND (reference sequence). CDR3 nucleotide sequence: TGTGCCAGTAGTGGGCCCACCGGACGGGCACGGGACACTGAAGCTTTCTTT. Encoded protein: CASSGPTGRARDTEAFF.

The chain couples TRBV5-1 to TRBJ1-1, with D perhaps matching TRBD1 (5 bases). Per the germline V gene, CDR1 is SGHRS and CDR2 is YFSETQ. The CDR3 is 13 residues long. V was clipped by 0 bases and J by 5 bases, with 8 bases between them. CDR3 nucleotides: TGCGCCAGCAGCTTGGCAGGGTTAACTGAAGCTTTCTTT. It translates to CASSLAGLTEAFF. Drawing the rest from reference TRBV5-1 and TRBJ1-1, the complete variable domain is KAGVTQTPRYLIKTRGQQVTLSCSPISGHRSVSWYQQTPGQGLQFLFEYFSETQRNKGNFPGRFSGRQFSNSRSEMNVSTLELGDSALYLCASSLAGLTEAFFGQGTRLTVV.